This entry describes one TCR beta chain. This sample was taken from a study of control samples from healthy donors and cancer patients. Some clones are missing from TCRdb's copy, which holds only in-frame ones; the method was immunoSEQ multiplex PCR. Of some 120,000 clones in the sample, about 95% were seen once. The germline CDR1 and CDR2 sequences are SQVTM and ANQGSEA. CDR3 length: 11 residues. The V and J ends lost 3 bases and 7 bases respectively, with 7 bases between them. This clonotype originated in a man aged 25-45 years in good health. V gene TRBV29-1 combines with J gene TRBJ2-1; D is unresolved. Sequencing was performed on blood. CDR3: CSVDELNEQFF. DNA for the CDR3: TGCAGCGTTGACGAGTTAAATGAGCAGTTCTTC.